These T cell receptor beta chains were read from a single sample in a study of OX40 agonist ivuxolimab in advanced cancers. Measured with immunoSEQ multiplex PCR; TCRdb has only the in-frame clones, and not every one. The sample lists roughly 60,000 clones, about 86% seen once, with approximately 0.92% in the top ten. The source was CD4+ or CD8+ T cells sorted from blood, collected in a trial of the OX40 agonist ivuxolimab. These receptors were obtained from an adult with an advanced solid tumor such as melanoma, head and neck, liver or kidney cancer. Both conserved end residues are part of each CDR3. Fields, in order: clone size, J gene, V gene, D gene, CDR3 DNA, CDR3 protein. A D gene is named only where the DNA matches it firmly. Not all rows give a size; the values are once, few, many and, for expanded clones, a class.

>.|TRBJ2-7|TRBV27|.
TGTGCCAGCACGCGGGCAGCCTCCTACGAGCAGTACTTC
CASTRAASYEQYF
>.|TRBJ1-1|TRBV2|.
TGTGCCAGCATGTCTCGGGTTGGTGTTACTGAAGCTTTCTTT
CASMSRVGVTEAFF
>.|TRBJ1-4|TRBV19|.
TGTGCCAGTAGTGAGGATGAAAAACTGTTTTTT
CASSEDEKLFF
>.|TRBJ2-2|TRBV4-1|.
TGCGCCAGCAGCCCGGAGCGGGCCCTTGGCACCGGGGAGCTGTTTTTT
CASSPERALGTGELFF
>.|TRBJ2-2|TRBV9|.
TGTGCCAGCAGCTTAGGCTCGGTTACCACCGGGGAGCTGTTTTTT
CASSLGSVTTGELFF
>.|TRBJ2-7|TRBV6-1|TRBD2
TGTGCCAGCAGTGACCGCTCTAGCGGGGTTAGCTCCTACGAGCAGTACTTC
CASSDRSSGVSSYEQYF
>.|TRBJ2-3|TRBV2|.
TGTGCCAGCATTTCAGGGGGGGATACGCAGTATTTT
CASISGGDTQYF
>.|TRBJ1-5|TRBV5-4|TRBD1
TGTGCCAGCAGTACGGACAGGGGCCCTCAGCATTTT
CASSTDRGPQHF
>few|TRBJ2-7|TRBV10-3|.
TGTGCCATCAGGCCGGGACGTAGCTCCTACGAGCAGTACTTC
CAIRPGRSSYEQYF
>few|TRBJ2-4|TRBV5-1|TRBD1
TGCGCCAGCAGCGCCCTCACAGGGGGCCTAGCCAAAAACATTCAGTACTTC
CASSALTGGLAKNIQYF
>.|TRBJ2-7|TRBV27|.
TGTGCCAGCAGCGCCGGGTCCTTGGCCCTCGAGCAGTACTTC
CASSAGSLALEQYF
>.|TRBJ1-2|TRBV5-1|.
TGCGCCAGCAGCTCCGGGACAAAGAACTATGGCTACACCTTC
CASSSGTKNYGYTF
>.|TRBJ2-3|TRBV7-9|.
TGTGCCAGCAGCTTGTTGACAGATACGCAGTATTTT
CASSLLTDTQYF
>.|TRBJ2-2|TRBV11-2|.
TGTGCCAGCAGCTCCCGGGAGCTGTTTTTT
CASSSRELFF
>.|TRBJ2-7|TRBV5-1|TRBD2
TGCGCCAGCAGCTTGAGGGGCGGGGAGGGCTACGAGCAGTACTTC
CASSLRGGEGYEQYF
>.|TRBJ2-1|TRBV4-1|TRBD2
TGCGCCAGCAGCCAACATAGCGGGGGGGCCGGGAGGTCCTACAATGAGCAGTTCTTC
CASSQHSGGAGRSYNEQFF
>.|TRBJ1-2|TRBV18|.
TGTGCCAGCCAGGACAGTGGGGTATCGTATGGCTACACCTTC
CASQDSGVSYGYTF
>.|TRBJ1-1|TRBV7-2|.
TGTGCCAGCAGCCTTCTGACCCAGGGAAGGACTGAAGCTTTCTTT
CASSLLTQGRTEAFF
>.|TRBJ2-7|TRBV7-9|TRBD1
TGTGCCAGCAGCCCCGGGCAGGGGGCCTACGAGCAGTACTTC
CASSPGQGAYEQYF
>.|TRBJ1-1|TRBV10-1|.
TGCGCCAGCCCGGACAAGTTCATCACTGAAGCTTTCTTT
CASPDKFITEAFF
>.|TRBJ2-7|TRBV6-5|TRBD2
TGTGCCAGCAGTGGCGGGTCTAGCGGGGCCTACGAGCAGTACTTC
CASSGGSSGAYEQYF
>.|TRBJ2-2|TRBV7-8|TRBD1
TGTGCCAGCAGCTTAGGGGACAGCACCGGGGAGCTGTTTTTT
CASSLGDSTGELFF
>.|TRBJ1-5|TRBV27|.
TGTGCCAGCAGTCCTAGATTCGGTGGTAATCAGCCCCAGCATTTT
CASSPRFGGNQPQHF
>.|TRBJ2-7|TRBV5-8|.
TGTGCCAGCAGCGGGCCTAGGGGCGGGATCTACGAGCAGTACTTC
CASSGPRGGIYEQYF
>.|TRBJ1-4|TRBV30|TRBD1
TGTGCCTGGACGGACAGGTCCAGGGATGAAAAACTGTTTTTT
CAWTDRSRDEKLFF
>once|TRBJ2-3|TRBV30|.
TGTGCCTGGAGTGTAAATCCGTCAGATACGCAGTATTTT
CAWSVNPSDTQYF
>.|TRBJ2-1|TRBV20-1|.
TGCAGTGCTACAGGCAATGAGCAGTTCTTC
CSATGNEQFF
>.|TRBJ1-4|TRBV29-1|.
TGCAGCGTTACTGACAGTGCAACTAATGAAAAACTGTTTTTT
CSVTDSATNEKLFF
>.|TRBJ1-2|TRBV7-9|.
TGTGCCAGCACCTCAACGGACAGTTCCTATGGCTACACCTTC
CASTSTDSSYGYTF
>.|TRBJ1-3|TRBV4-1|.
TGCGCCAGCAGCCAACCAACAAGTAACTCTGGAAACACCATATATTTT
CASSQPTSNSGNTIYF
>.|TRBJ1-4|TRBV5-1|.
TGCGCCAGCAGCTTGGGGACCCCTGCAACTAATGAAAAACTGTTTTTT
CASSLGTPATNEKLFF
>.|TRBJ2-1|TRBV6-5|TRBD2
TGTGCCAGCAGTTACCCGGGACTAGCGGGGGATTCTTGGTTCTTC
CASSYPGLAGDSWFF
>.|TRBJ2-1|TRBV5-8|.
TGTGCCAGCAGCCACCTAATGGACCCAACCTACAATGAGCAGTTCTTC
CASSHLMDPTYNEQFF
>.|TRBJ2-7|TRBV6-6|TRBD1
TGTGCCAGCAACGATCGAGGGGGCAGCACAACCTACGAGCAGTACTTC
CASNDRGGSTTYEQYF
>.|TRBJ1-4|TRBV30|.
TGTGCCTGCCCGGGGGCTGGTGAAAAACTGTTTTTT
CACPGAGEKLFF
>.|TRBJ2-1|TRBV28|.
TGTGCCAGCAGATTGGACGCTGAGCAGTTCTTC
CASRLDAEQFF
>.|TRBJ2-1|TRBV7-6|.
TGTGCCAGCAGCTCGGGGGCGCGGCAGTTCTTC
CASSSGARQFF
>.|TRBJ1-1|TRBV7-2|.
TGTGCCAGCAGCCTTACACGTCAGTACAGCACTGAAGCTTTCTTT
CASSLTRQYSTEAFF
>.|TRBJ2-3|TRBV7-2|.
TGTGCCAGCAGCTCCAGGACCGGGTCAGATACGCAGTATTTT
CASSSRTGSDTQYF
>.|TRBJ1-1|TRBV7-2|TRBD1
TGTGCCAGCAGCTTAGGCGACAGGGTCTGGAGCTTT
CASSLGDRVWSF
>few|TRBJ2-3|TRBV7-3|.
TGTGCCAGCAGCCCCAGAGGAGCTAGCACAGATACGCAGTATTTT
CASSPRGASTDTQYF
>once|TRBJ1-2|TRBV6-6|.
TGTGCCAGCAGTTACTCCGGGACCGCGGGGGTTGGCTACACCTTC
CASSYSGTAGVGYTF
>.|TRBJ1-3|TRBV21-1|.
TGTGCCAGCAGCAACGGCAGCGGAAACACCATATATTTT
CASSNGSGNTIYF
>.|TRBJ2-2|TRBV10-3|.
TGTGCCATCAGTGAGTCTGGGGGCGCGAACACCGGGGAGCTGTTTTTT
CAISESGGANTGELFF
>.|TRBJ1-1|TRBV5-6|.
TGTGCCAGCAGCTTTAGGGCAGGGACTGAAGCTTTCTTT
CASSFRAGTEAFF
>.|TRBJ2-5|TRBV19|TRBD2
TGTGCCACTCGCTGGGCTAGCGGGGAATCATACCAAGAGACCCAGTACTTC
CATRWASGESYQETQYF
>.|TRBJ1-6|TRBV18|.
TGTGCCAGCTCACCCCTGGCAGACTATAATTCACCCCTCCACTTT
CASSPLADYNSPLHF
>.|TRBJ1-2|TRBV12-2|.
TGTGCAAGTCGCTCCTGCGACAGGACTTGGGGCTACACCTTC
CASRSCDRTWGYTF
>.|TRBJ2-2|TRBV2|.
TGTGCCACTAGGGGGACTCCCACAATCGGCGGGGAGCTGTTTTTT
CATRGTPTIGGELFF
>.|TRBJ2-1|TRBV6-5|.
TGTGCCAGCAGTCTAGGACGTTACAATGAGCAGTTCTTC
CASSLGRYNEQFF
>few|TRBJ1-5|TRBV30|TRBD1
TGTGCCTGGAATCTACAGGGGTTAGGTCAGCCCCAGCATTTT
CAWNLQGLGQPQHF
>.|TRBJ1-6|TRBV11-2|.
TGTGCCAGCAGCCCCAACTTAATTGGGGTCTCACCCCTCCACTTT
CASSPNLIGVSPLHF
>.|TRBJ2-3|TRBV5-1|TRBD2
TGCGCCAGCAGCTTGGGGACTAGCGGGAGAGGCACAGATACGCAGTATTTT
CASSLGTSGRGTDTQYF
>.|TRBJ1-4|TRBV2|TRBD1
TGTGCCAGCAGTGAAGCCGGGACAGGAGAAAAACTGTTTTTT
CASSEAGTGEKLFF
>.|TRBJ2-2|TRBV19|TRBD2
TGTGCCAGTAGTTCCGCGGGACTAGCGGGGGGGTCGAACACCGGGGAGCTGTTTTTT
CASSSAGLAGGSNTGELFF
>.|TRBJ2-2|TRBV12-5|TRBD1
TGTGCTAGTGGTTTGGTACTAGACAGGGTTAACACCGGGGAGCTGTTTTTT
CASGLVLDRVNTGELFF
>.|TRBJ2-1|TRBV27|TRBD2
TGTGCCAGCAGTTTCATGGGACTAGCGGGTCATGAGCAGTTCTTC
CASSFMGLAGHEQFF